This section outlines one TCR beta chain sequence together with its context. This clone's antigen is unknown. No base quality information exists; no much larger clone differs at one position. This specimen belongs to a study of blood T cell repertoires in COVID-19 (dated by TCRdb to 2020 to 2022). Regarding the research as a whole: Samples from collaborators originated in the United States, Italy and Spain and spanned both the acute and convalescent phases of COVID-19. The prospective study material was composed of cDNA or gDNA derived from T cells, B-cell-depleted T cells, or PBMCs. The dataset comprised deeply sampled blood TCRbeta repertoires from subjects exposed to, actively infected with, or recovered from COVID-19. The repertoires were released in a freely available public database intended as a resource for research on the immune response to SARS-CoV-2. Samples were obtained from the ongoing ImmuneRACE study (first 160 participants) and from 1,200 or so subjects provided by 6 global collaborators. Sample metadata almost always included a de-identified subject ID, COVID-19 status, age in years and sex. Where available, HLA class I and class II types were taken from metadata supplied by the sample provider and were not determined by assay-based typing. The paper as a whole reports these results and caveats: How much clinical and demographic metadata was included differed by source and by participant, and the metadata was provided uncurated.

Each collaborating institution followed its own protocols to collect whole blood in K2EDTA tubes. Collaborator samples were shipped for TCRbeta analysis as frozen whole blood, isolated PBMCs, or DNA extracted from either sample type. TCRbeta CDR3 regions were amplified from genomic DNA using the immunoSEQ Assay, a bias-controlled multiplex PCR. The original pipeline was this. The number of nucleated cells in each sample was estimated from the amplification of reference gene primers within the assay. To quantify the absolute abundance of each unique TCRbeta CDR3 rearrangement, sequence reads were collapsed and filtered. Productive Simpson clonality was computed per sample as the square root of Simpson's diversity index over productive rearrangements. The immuneACCESS repertoire file appears here via TCRdb, limited to in-frame rearrangements. These files lack a portion of the clones; in checked studies, under half of the deficit traces to unresolved V genes, and the cause of the others is not known. Clone size and V and J calls were adopted from that table, with D and trimming inferred from the DNA. This sample has some 200,000 clones in its table, and 90% of those were observed once. The leading ten clones occupy 0.53% of the sample.

The germline V and J ends show losses of 1 base and 7 bases respectively, and no gene match explains 4 bases of the junction. The germline V gene provides CDR1 MDHEN and CDR2 SYDVKM. The CDR3 numbers 15 residues from cysteine through phenylalanine. Of the read, only the CDR3 DNA is kept; its 45 bases are in frame from base 1. This chain joins TRBV28 to TRBJ1-4; a stretch of 9 junction bases matches TRBD1. Sequenced material: peripheral blood. The sequence derives from a man between 50 and 59 years old with acute or convalescent COVID-19. The sequenced DNA: TGTGCCAGCAGTTTATCCGGGACAGGGCGTGAAAAACTGTTTTTT. Translated, it gives CASSLSGTGREKLFF.